This note documents a single TCR beta chain sequence. Its recognized antigen is unknown. Per-base qualities were not stored, and no clone one base away is much larger. The library was made by the immunoSEQ multiplex PCR assay. For the multiplex PCR, a mixture combining 60 forward primers for TCR Vbeta segments and 13 reverse primers for TCR Jbeta segments was used. The CDR3 region of rearranged TCR beta genes was amplified from genomic DNA by a multiplex PCR assay. The amplified TCR beta libraries were sequenced on the Illumina HiSeq System as 87-base-pair reads. The paper's data handling went like this. A later analysis counted about 82 million unique TCR beta chains across the 550 to 800 repertoires, and roughly 11 million of these chains were shared by at least two donors. Raw reads were error-corrected and collapsed into unique sequences by a nearest-neighbor algorithm in which closely related sequences were merged to remove PCR and sequencing errors. To assign V, D and J gene segments, CDR3 sequences were aligned to IMGT reference sequences. For a sequence to be retained, at least a six-nucleotide match to both a V gene segment and a J gene segment was required. A rearrangement counted as productive if the CDR3 had no stop codons and remained in frame with V and J, and every other rearrangement counted as non-productive. Following IMGT convention, CDR3 was defined as the stretch from the second conserved V-encoded cysteine up to the conserved J-encoded phenylalanine. Sequences without an unambiguous match to a single V gene segment were excluded from the earlier analysis of 450 to 750 of the donors. An earlier analysis of a few hundred of the donors called V segments functional above 56.7% productive rearrangements and segregating when the between-donor standard deviation exceeded 5%. To diagnose cytomegalovirus status from the catalog of TCR beta chain sequences, a statistical classification framework was built. V and J gene assignment, in a later analysis, came from comparing TCR nucleotide sequences with IMGT/GENE-DB human TR gene sequences. The TCRdist pipeline was used in a later analysis to assign CDR3 sequences and most-parsimonious VDJ recombination scenarios. In a later analysis, each TCR beta chain was defined by its CDR3 amino acid sequence together with its V-gene family, and reads lacking a unique V-gene family were excluded. A later analysis removed 592 highly shared, low-generation-probability nucleotide sequences to deal with suspected cross-contamination and a sequencing artifact. In a later analysis, a clonal expansion index for each public chain was calculated from normalized within-repertoire ranks of inferred template counts. A later analysis computed generation probabilities with a VDJ recombination model fitted to out-of-frame rearrangements, and checked the results against IGoR. A later analysis scored TCR-TCR, TCR-HLA and TCR-CMV co-occurrence with hypergeometric tests, applying a repertoire-size bias correction to TCR pairs. In a later analysis, false discovery rates were estimated by permuting HLA or CMV assignments 20 times. In a later analysis, co-occurring TCRs were grouped using DBSCAN, with TCRdist sequence similarity added in when clustering inside HLA-allele-positive subsets. Repertoires with fewer than 30,000 or more than 120,000 public chains were left out of co-occurrence clustering, as were about 5 repertoires with anomalous nucleotide sharing. The table comes from immuneACCESS by way of TCRdb, which keeps in-frame sequences with V and J called. Part of the clones is missing from these tables; in studies checked, under half for an unresolved V gene and the rest for unknown reasons. Clone size and V and J calls were adopted from that table, with D and trimming inferred from the DNA. For this sample there are about 180,000 clones; approximately 73% appear just once. The ten largest clones capture about 2.5% of the sample.

The data are from a study of cytomegalovirus exposure and HLA in healthy donors (dated by TCRdb to 2016 to 2017). In the study overall: According to an earlier analysis of 587 of the donors, about 179 million T cells yielded some 120 million unique TCR beta sequences and roughly 280 Gb of sequence data. Across 300 to 500 genotyped donors of the cohort, an average of roughly 200,000 unique TCR beta nucleotide sequences per donor were sequenced, and roughly a sixth of those sequences were non-productive. Alongside the repertoire data, information on donor age, sex, ethnicity and CMV serostatus was compiled. Both class I and class II loci were covered by HLA typing, at four-digit resolution. High-throughput TCR immunosequencing, statistical association of individual TCRs with disease status, and machine learning were combined to predict cytomegalovirus infection status. A later analysis re-examined previously published TCR beta repertoires from more than 550 donors and added high-resolution HLA genotyping to investigate patterns of TCR occurrence. Along with the roughly 670-subject first cohort, a separate validation cohort of over a hundred different subjects was used. An early release covering just under 650 HLA-typed donors comprised approximately 290 gigabases of sequencing data and 65 million to 100 million unique TCR sequences. Roughly 5 DR-DQ haplotypes were handled as single units for association and clustering, since linkage in the cohort was strong. Using immunosequencing, the study profiled T cell repertoires from some 670 subjects and related those repertoires to cytomegalovirus serostatus. Rather than using new phenotypic data, the later analysis identified candidate immune exposures from TCR beta sequences and from how often those sequences occurred across donors. The aim of the study was to test whether cataloging public T cell receptors could identify signatures of past pathogen exposure. Genome-wide SNP genotypes for about 65% of the roughly 700 donors were used in a later genetic analysis, which treated that subset as a discovery cohort. All discovery cohort repertoires had been generated on a single sequencing platform. Typing coverage varied by locus: roughly 629-630 donors for A, B, C, DRB1 and DQB1; 500 to 550 for DQA1; 606 for DPA1; approximately 490 for DPB1. The genetic ancestry cluster associated with self-reported Caucasian donors included 81% of the roughly 380 genotyped donors. An earlier analysis of 587 of the donors applied high-throughput TCR beta sequencing to assess whether each TCR beta V gene segment acted as functional or pseudogenic.

Results the study describes overall, beyond this receptor: This cohort had only TCR beta chains sequenced, and the lack of alpha or paired-chain data limited which features could be detected. Because HLA typing was unavailable for some donors at each locus, only the typed subset was used in association tests. Because counts were too low, 15 to 20 rarely observed V segments, including chromosome 9 orphons, were excluded from the earlier analysis of around 590 of the donors. The sequencing pipeline was judged likely to have produced a cluster of highly shared sequence variants as a technical artifact. According to the authors, the approach could potentially be generalized to other disease states and immunological phenotypes. Correlated functional status among segregating V segments might be attributable to linkage disequilibrium, but an unknown experimental factor could not be ruled out. Most TCR sequences were seen in very few donors, while some public TCRs were found in many individuals. A further reported finding was that TCR beta sequences accurately predicted the HLA-A and HLA-B alleles for most subjects in the first cohort. In a later analysis, TCR association rates were found to vary across HLA loci, with the most associated TCRs seen for DRB1 alleles and the fewest for HLA-C alleles. Compared with equally common non-associated chains, HLA-associated TCR beta chains in a later analysis were more clonally expanded and had lower generation probabilities. Some IMGT-functional V segments, including TRBV6-2 and TRBV6-3, could not be distinguished by the 87-base-pair reads and were therefore excluded. A total of 164 TCR beta chains were listed by the study as associated with cytomegalovirus. According to a later analysis, parvovirus B19, influenza, CMV and Epstein-Barr virus appeared linked to several top co-occurrence clusters. Immune exposure information for the cohort was limited to CMV serostatus. A later analysis associated 15,000 to 20,000 TCR beta sequences with specific HLA alleles at a false discovery rate of 0.05. In an earlier analysis of about 600 of the donors, most TCR beta V segments appeared in productive rearrangements about 90% or about 30% of the time, broadly matching IMGT annotations. In vitro tests confirmed that three of the cytomegalovirus-associated TCR beta chains recognize cytomegalovirus antigens. Presence/absence analyses assumed roughly uniform sequencing depth across donors, an assumption that may not hold. In a later analysis, most CMV-associated TCR beta chains were found to appear HLA-restricted, with HLA associations seemingly driven largely by CMV exposure. Cytomegalovirus status was reported to be diagnosed by the classifier with high specificity and sensitivity in both the original and validation cohorts. Compared with the roughly 600-donor mean, donors in an Asian-associated ancestry cluster had fewer N-insertions in productive TCRs, according to a later genetic analysis. When HLA alleles, especially DR and DQ, strongly co-occurred, attributing TCR associations to individual alleles was difficult. An association between a missense DCLRE1C variant and V-gene and J-gene trimming of TCR beta chains was found in a later genetic analysis and replicated in an independent cohort.

In total, 666 healthy bone marrow donors made up the cohort. Cohort members were all nominally healthy when sampled, although unrecorded immune exposures were likely present. The donor tested CMV seropositive and was one of the 289 seropositive cohort members. Every donor gave a peripheral blood sample, and the peripheral blood mononuclear cells from that sample were used for TCR beta sequencing. The Qiagen DNeasy Blood Extraction Kit was used to extract genomic DNA from the blood cell samples. There are 14 amino acids in the CDR3, from cysteine to phenylalanine inclusive. The read is trimmed to its CDR3 DNA, 42 bases read in frame from base 1. From a lookup of the germline V gene, CDR1 and CDR2 are MNHEY and SVGAGI. Germline trimming: 4 bases from V, 5 bases from J; junction bases outside gene matches: 3.

The sequence derives from a woman aged 30 to 39 in good health and CMV-seropositive. The V and J genes are TRBV6-5 and TRBJ2-3; 10 junctional bases match TRBD1. Material: PBMCs. Read as DNA, the sequence is TGTGCCAGCAGTTCCTGGACAGGGGGAGATACGCAGTATTTT. This is translated as CASSSWTGGDTQYF.